The rows below give T cell receptor beta chains drawn from one sample of a study of Ad26.COV2.S vaccination and SARS-CoV-2 variants. Assay: immunoSEQ multiplex PCR; the TCRdb copy retains only in-frame clones and omits some. The repertoire holds over 350,000 clones, about 85% seen once, with 3.5% in the top ten. This specimen consisted of peripheral blood, obtained in a trial of Ad26.COV2.S vaccine versus placebo. The receptor set was obtained from a person between 18 and 65 years old who received the Ad26.COV2.S COVID-19 vaccine or a placebo. CDR3s include the opening cysteine and the closing phenylalanine or tryptophan. Each record gives: D gene, V gene, J gene, clone size, CDR3 DNA, CDR3 protein. The D gene is left open where the match is weak. Size tells how often a clone was seen (once, few, many) or the class of an expanded clone, and some rows leave it out.

-	TRBV5-6	TRBJ2-7	-	TGTGCCAGCAGCTCTTTTACTACGGGGGAGCAGTACTTC	CASSSFTTGEQYF
TRBD2	TRBV4-1	TRBJ2-4	-	TGCGCCAGCAGCCCCCTAGCGGGGGTGGGCAAAAACATTCAGTACTTC	CASSPLAGVGKNIQYF
TRBD1	TRBV18	TRBJ2-1	-	TGTGCCAGCTCACCAAGTCAGGGGGCGATCAATGAGCAGTTCTTC	CASSPSQGAINEQFF
TRBD1	TRBV4-1	TRBJ2-7	-	TGCGCCAGCAGCCAAGACGCAGGGGGTACCTACGAGCAGTACTTC	CASSQDAGGTYEQYF
-	TRBV6-4	TRBJ2-3	-	TGTGCCAGCAGTGCCTTAGGAGGGGGCAGCACAGATACGCAGTATTTT	CASSALGGGSTDTQYF
-	TRBV6-5	TRBJ2-2	-	TGTGCCAGCAGCCCCCCTGCGGGGTACACCGGGGAGCTGTTTTTT	CASSPPAGYTGELFF
-	TRBV25-1	TRBJ1-2	-	TGTGCCAGCAGTGAAAATGGGGGAGGCTACACCTTC	CASSENGGGYTF
-	TRBV9	TRBJ1-4	once	TGTGCCAGCAGCAGCGGGGCTAATGAAAAACTGTTTTTT	CASSSGANEKLFF
-	TRBV3-1/TRBV3-2	TRBJ1-1	-	TGTGCCAGCAGCCAAGAAGCCCTCGGCACTGAAGCTTTCTTT	CASSQEALGTEAFF
-	TRBV19	TRBJ1-1	-	TGTGCCAGTAGTATAGCCCCCGGCTCGAACACTGAAGCTTTCTTT	CASSIAPGSNTEAFF
-	TRBV3-1/TRBV3-2	TRBJ1-2	few	TGTGCCAGCAGCCAGTTGGTTAGGGACTATGGCTACACCTTC	CASSQLVRDYGYTF
-	TRBV12-3/TRBV12-4	TRBJ2-7	-	TGTGCCAGCAGTTCGTGGGGGGGCAACGAGCAGTACTTC	CASSSWGGNEQYF
TRBD1	TRBV5-1	TRBJ1-2	-	TGCGCCAGCAGCCCCGGGACAGCTGACTATGGCTACACCTTC	CASSPGTADYGYTF
-	TRBV20-1	TRBJ1-1	-	TGCAGTGCTAGTATGGGGGGAGAAACTGAAGCTTTCTTT	CSASMGGETEAFF
-	TRBV19	TRBJ1-6	-	TGTGCCAGTAGTTTTACAGGGAATTCACCCCTCCACTTT	CASSFTGNSPLHF
-	TRBV10-3	TRBJ2-5	-	TGTGCCATCAGTGAAGGGGGCGGGGATGAGACCCAGTACTTC	CAISEGGGDETQYF
-	TRBV5-4	TRBJ1-1	-	TGTGCCAGCAGCTTGTGGAGGGGCGCATACACTGAAGCTTTCTTT	CASSLWRGAYTEAFF
TRBD1	TRBV11-2	TRBJ1-2	-	TGTGCCAGCAGCTTAGCAGGGGGCGGTGGCTACACCTTC	CASSLAGGGGYTF
-	TRBV18	TRBJ1-1	-	TGTGCCAGCTCGGTACACGGCACTGAAGCTTTCTTT	CASSVHGTEAFF
-	TRBV20-1	TRBJ1-1	-	TGCAGTGCTTACGCGGGCACTGAAGCTTTCTTT	CSAYAGTEAFF
TRBD1	TRBV5-6	TRBJ1-2	-	TGTGCCAGCAGCCCGGGGACAGGGGAAACCAACTATGGCTACACCTTC	CASSPGTGETNYGYTF
-	TRBV27	TRBJ2-1	-	TGTGCCAGCAGTTTATCCGCGGGGGCACTCAATGAGCAGTTCTTC	CASSLSAGALNEQFF